The 27 T cell receptor beta chains given below trace back to one sample, sequenced in a study of blood T cell repertoires in COVID-19. The assay was immunoSEQ multiplex PCR, and TCRdb's table has in-frame clones only and misses some. Of a few hundred thousand clones in the sample, less than 85% were seen once. The sample consisted of peripheral blood. The receptors here all came from a woman aged 70-85 years with acute or convalescent COVID-19.

V usage is TRBV19 and J usage is TRBJ1-2, with 11 bases fitting TRBD1. This CDR3 contains 15 residues. CDR1 and CDR2 (germline): LNHDA, SQIVND (reference sequence). The J segment lost 5 bases and the V segment lost 5 bases, leaving 7 bases of the junction unmatched. The CDR3 loop reads CASSPQGQGAYGYTF. Here the CDR3 DNA reads TGTGCCAGTAGTCCCCAAGGACAGGGGGCGTATGGCTACACCTTC.

V usage is TRBV6-2 or TRBV6-3 and J usage is TRBJ2-1, with 9 bases fitting TRBD2. The length of the CDR3 is 16 residues. Trimming cost V 5 bases and J 6 bases; bases outside gene matches: 11. The germline CDR1 and CDR2 sequences are MNHEY and SVGEGT. CDR3 residues: CASSRAGTSLVNEQFF. Here the CDR3 DNA reads TGTGCCAGCAGTAGAGCCGGGACTAGCCTAGTCAATGAGCAGTTCTTC.

The rearrangement links TRBV5-1 to TRBJ2-3; unclear D gene. The CDR3 runs to 14 residues. Per the germline V gene, CDR1 is SGHRS and CDR2 is YFSETQ. The V end lost 1 base, the J end lost 2 bases, and 8 bases lay between the germline ends. CDR3 sequence reads: CASSLPGYTDTQYF. The CDR3 DNA is TGCGCCAGCAGCTTGCCAGGATACACAGATACGCAGTATTTT.

The V gene is TRBV3-1 (or the pseudogene TRBV3-2), the J gene TRBJ2-2; 11 positions match TRBD2. The CDR3 consists of 17 residues. With V trimmed by 4 bases and J by 4 bases, 8 bases remained unmatched. Germline V gene sequence: CDR1 LGHDT, CDR2 YNNKEL (reference sequence). In DNA, the CDR3 is TGTGCCAGCAGCCCACCTTGGGGGACTAGCGGCACCGGGGAGCTGTTTTTT. Its translation: CASSPPWGTSGTGELFF.

This clone showed up just once. The rearrangement uses TRBV27 and TRBJ2-3; 15 bases map to TRBD2. J was trimmed by 8 bases and V by 6 bases; bases with no gene match: 9. The CDR3 extends over 16 amino acids. The germline V gene encodes CDR1 MNHEY and CDR2 SMNVEV (reference sequence). The CDR3 protein is CASSYTGLAGGGTQYF. For the CDR3, the DNA is TGTGCCAGCAGCTACACGGGACTAGCGGGGGGAGGTACGCAGTATTTT.

CDR3 bases: TGTGCCAGCAGTTTTGAGGCCACAGGGTTCTATGGCTACACCTTC. Translation gives CASSFEATGFYGYTF. The J gene is TRBJ1-2, the V gene TRBV27; D possibly corresponds to TRBD1 (6 bases). The CDR3 consists of 15 residues. Germline CDR1 MNHEY, CDR2 SMNVEV (reference sequence). V was pared by 3 bases and J by 4 bases, with 15 bases between.

The V call is TRBV4-3, the J call TRBJ1-4; tentative D call: TRBD1 (5 bases). The CDR3 is 14 residues long. Trimming left V 3 bases short and J 0 bases short, with 5 bases between. CDR1 and CDR2 (germline): LGHNA, YSLEER. CDR3 bases: TGCGCCAGCAGCCACAGGGCAACTAATGAAAAACTGTTTTTT. This translates into CASSHRATNEKLFF.

In DNA, the CDR3 is TGTGCCAGCATTCTACAGGAATTTCAAGAGACCCAGTACTTC. Translation gives CASILQEFQETQYF. This chain links TRBV2 with TRBJ2-5; D perhaps matches TRBD1 (5 bases). Trimming took off 7 bases at V and 2 bases at J, with 14 bases between the two ends. This CDR3 is built from 14 residues. Germline V gene data show CDR1 as SNHLY and CDR2 as FYNNEI.

The V and J genes are TRBV20-1 and TRBJ1-4; D is undetermined. The CDR3 sequence is 10 residues long. Germline V gene lookup returns CDR1 DFQATT and CDR2 SNEGSKA (reference sequence). The V end was cut by 5 bases, the J end by 8 bases, with 6 bases between. DNA of the CDR3: TGCAGTGCTCCCGTCGAAAAACTGTTTTTT. Its translation: CSAPVEKLFF.

This clone was detected only a few times. The genes are TRBV14 and TRBJ2-3, with D perhaps TRBD2 (6 bases). The length of the CDR3 is 16 residues. From germline, CDR1 is SGHDN and CDR2 FVKESK. The V gene lost 2 bases and the J gene lost 4 bases, with 16 bases spanning the gap. The CDR3 sequence: CASSQTGLARADTQYF. CDR3 DNA: TGTGCCAGCAGCCAAACAGGCCTAGCGAGGGCAGATACGCAGTATTTT.

The chain combines TRBV7-3 with TRBJ2-2, with D tentatively TRBD1 (6 bases). The V end was cut by 10 bases, the J end by 1 base, with 25 bases between. The CDR3 is made up of 18 amino acids. CDR1 and CDR2 (germline): SGHTA, FQGTGA. Written as DNA, the CDR3 is TGTGCCAATAGAGAGGACAGCGCTCGCAGTTTGAACACCGGGGAGCTGTTTTTT. Amino acid sequence: CANREDSARSLNTGELFF.

The CDR3 reads CASSDRSGGRGTDTQYF. CDR3 sequence (DNA): TGTGCCAGCAGTGACCGGTCCGGGGGGAGAGGCACAGATACGCAGTATTTT. The chain has TRBV6-1 and TRBJ2-3, with 7 bases lining up with TRBD2. Germline loops: CDR1 MNHNS, CDR2 SASEGT. This CDR3 spans 17 amino acids. V lost 3 bases to trimming and J lost 1 base; unmatched junction nucleotides: 10.

The rearrangement joins TRBV11-2 to TRBJ2-5, with a tentative D call TRBD1 (6 bases). Germline V CDR1 and CDR2: SGHAT, FQNNGV. This CDR3 is 12 amino acids long. Trimming took 2 bases from V and 7 from J, leaving 8 bases between them. The CDR3 sequence is CASSLRGGTQYF. The CDR3 DNA follows: TGTGCCAGCAGCTTAAGAGGGGGGACCCAGTACTTC.

The chain uses TRBV24-1 and TRBJ1-2; D is unresolved. Germline CDR1 KGHDR, CDR2 SFDVKD. This CDR3 has 15 amino acids. V was shortened by 7 bases and J by 6 bases, with 20 bases between the two germline ends. The CDR3 loop is CATSREGGPFHGYTF. The CDR3 coding sequence is TGTGCCACCAGCCGAGAAGGAGGTCCTTTCCATGGCTACACCTTC.

This chain joins TRBV5-5 and TRBJ1-6; tentative D call: TRBD1 (5 bases). The V end lost 3 bases, the J end lost 9 bases, and 16 bases lay between the germline ends. CDR1 is SGHKS, CDR2 YYEKEE, per germline (reference sequence). The length of the CDR3 is 15 residues. The DNA of the CDR3 is TGTGCCAGCAGCTGGGAGGGGTCTCGTGGTTCACCCCTCCACTTT. Translated, it gives CASSWEGSRGSPLHF.

The V call is TRBV19, the J call TRBJ1-1; TRBD1 matches 8 bases. Germline V gene sequence: CDR1 LNHDA, CDR2 SQIVND (reference sequence). Trimming cost V 5 bases and J 6 bases; bases outside gene matches: 5. The CDR3 extends over 13 amino acids. CDR3 sequence reads: CASSQDRVAEAFF. The CDR3 DNA sequence: TGTGCCAGTAGTCAGGACAGGGTGGCTGAAGCTTTCTTT.

This clone appeared a few times. The sample has other DNA sequences that encode this CDR3 too. This chain connects TRBV19 to TRBJ2-5; D gene ambiguous. The V end was cut by 5 bases, the J end by 2 bases, with 9 bases between. The CDR3 sequence is 13 residues long. Germline lookup yields CDR1 LNHDA and CDR2 SQIVND (reference sequence). The CDR3 loop reads CASSPRLQETQYF. Here the CDR3 DNA reads TGTGCCAGTAGTCCCCGACTGCAAGAGACCCAGTACTTC.

This chain joins TRBV20-1 and TRBJ2-5; D not certain. Germline V gene lookup returns CDR1 DFQATT and CDR2 SNEGSKA (reference sequence). The CDR3 is made up of 13 amino acids. V was pared by 3 bases and J by 3 bases, with 11 bases between. The DNA of the CDR3 is TGCAGTGCTAGTGCAACAGTAAAAGAGACCCAGTACTTC. Translation: CSASATVKETQYF.

The V gene is TRBV6-5, the J gene TRBJ2-5, with 8 bases fitting TRBD2. From germline, CDR1 is MNHEY and CDR2 SVGAGI. The CDR3 sequence is 15 residues long. With 3 bases clipped from V and 6 bases from J, the junction kept 9 bases outside the gene matches. This CDR3 is CASSYGRSGGQTQYF. CDR3 DNA sequence: TGTGCCAGCAGTTATGGTCGATCGGGGGGGCAGACCCAGTACTTC.

A single count supports this clone. J is TRBJ2-7 and V is TRBV12-3 or TRBV12-4; 7 nucleotides align to TRBD1. V was clipped by 6 bases and J by 3 bases; unmatched bases: 2. The CDR3 runs 12 residues. CDR3 DNA sequence: TGTGCCAGCAGGCGACAGGGCTACGAGCAGTACTTC. Its protein is CASRRQGYEQYF.

This sequence joins TRBV19 and TRBJ2-1; the D gene is possibly TRBD1 (5 bases). The CDR3 is 16 residues long. V lost 5 bases to trimming and J lost 4 bases, with 18 bases between them. Germline V gene sequence: CDR1 LNHDA, CDR2 SQIVND (reference sequence). The chain's CDR3 is CASSSRIRQTYNEQFF. CDR3 coding DNA: TGTGCCAGTAGTTCCAGAATCCGACAGACGTACAATGAGCAGTTCTTC.

This rearrangement joins TRBV6-5 to TRBJ2-7; possible D gene TRBD2, 7 bases. The germline V and J ends were trimmed by 2 bases and 9 bases, with 14 bases remaining between them. CDR3 size: 13 residues. Looked up from germline, CDR1 is MNHEY and CDR2 is SVGAGI. DNA for the CDR3: TGTGCCAGCAGTTACCGACCGGGGGGCGGGCAGTACTTC. Its translation is CASSYRPGGGQYF.

V is TRBV7-2 and J is TRBJ2-5; no definite D call. Germline CDR1 reads SGHTA; CDR2 reads FQGNSA. The CDR3 covers 13 residues. V lost 3 bases to trimming and J lost 1 base, with 6 bases between them. The CDR3 here is CASSFSIQETQYF. DNA for the CDR3: TGTGCCAGCAGCTTTAGTATCCAAGAGACCCAGTACTTC.

The V gene is TRBV19, the J gene TRBJ1-5, with D possibly matching TRBD1 (6 bases). This CDR3 has 15 amino acids. V was pared by 6 bases and J by 3 bases, with 15 bases between. Germline loops: CDR1 LNHDA, CDR2 SQIVND (reference sequence). This CDR3 reads CASRTNDRLNQPQHF. The CDR3 DNA reads TGTGCCAGTAGAACTAATGACAGGCTCAATCAGCCCCAGCATTTT.

This chain connects TRBV7-2 to TRBJ2-5; the D is unclear. The CDR3 has 12 amino acids. The ends were cut back, 1 base at V and 13 bases at J, with 13 bases in the middle. From germline, CDR1 is SGHTA and CDR2 FQGNSA. The CDR3 DNA sequence: TGTGCCAGCAGCTTAGAGGTTGGCAGGCTGTACTTC. Amino acid sequence: CASSLEVGRLYF.

The rearrangement joins TRBV5-1 to TRBJ2-2; tentatively, D is TRBD1 (5 bases). Trimming stripped 5 bases from V and 7 bases from J, with 15 bases between. The CDR3 contains 14 residues. Per the germline V gene, CDR1 is SGHRS and CDR2 is YFSETQ. CDR3 nucleotides: TGCGCCAGCAGGGGTGACTTACAGGACGGGGAGCTGTTTTTT. Translating it yields CASRGDLQDGELFF.

The chain has TRBV25-1 and TRBJ2-7; no definite D call. Germline V gene lookup returns CDR1 MGHDK and CDR2 SYGVNS. This CDR3 comprises 11 residues. V lost 3 bases and J lost 3, with 3 bases in between. In DNA, the CDR3 is TGTGCCAGCAGTGATTACTACGAGCAGTACGTC. This codes for CASSDYYEQYV.